The present T cell receptor beta chain was sequenced within a study of PD-L1 blockade in urothelial cancer. On the study more broadly: The year 2014 saw patients start atezolizumab, 1,200 mg intravenously every 3 weeks. Male sex and bladder-origin urothelial cancer were recorded for about 85% of the roughly 30 patients. Anywhere from 0 to 3 prior chemotherapy regimens had been received by patients. Reported median T cell count for blood samples was some 140,000.

The protocol was immunoSEQ multiplex PCR, while the TCRdb copy is restricted to in-frame clones and leaves out a portion. The sample holds 15,000 to 20,000 clones, about nine tenths seen once. The germline gives CDR1 KGHSH, CDR2 LQKENI. With V trimmed by 4 bases and J by 1 base, 7 bases remained unmatched. CDR3 length: 16 residues. The V call is TRBV18, the J call TRBJ1-1, with TRBD1 matching 9 bases. The receptor comes from a man between 45 and 60 years old with urothelial cancer. This sample comprised PBMCs, obtained around atezolizumab (anti-PD-L1) treatment. The CDR3 sequence: CASSLLPGQGNTEAFF. CDR3 sequence (DNA): TGTGCCAGCTCACTGCTTCCGGGACAGGGGAACACTGAAGCTTTCTTT.